The 6 T cell receptor beta chains below all came from one sample that was sequenced in a study of identical twins. Using its own MiXCR run on the 5' RACE reads, TCRdb lists one record per CDR3 protein. This table holds about 660,000 distinct CDR3 sequences, 8.5% to 9% found once. The same specimen was also included in a second study, on yellow fever vaccine responses in identical twins.

The sequencing sample was made of PBMCs. These receptors all stem from a woman younger than 35 in good health.

The V call is TRBV2, the J call TRBJ2-3; TRBD2 is a possible D gene (5 bases). CDR3 length equals 11 residues. V was pared by 11 bases and J by 5 bases, with 11 bases between. CDR1 SNHLY and CDR2 FYNNEI come from the germline V gene. The CDR3 sequence: CAGGSGDTQYF. The CDR3 DNA sequence: TGTGCCGGAGGCAGTGGAGATACGCAGTATTTT.

The sample holds a few counts of this clonotype. The chain employs TRBV10-3 and TRBJ1-6; possible D gene TRBD1, 6 bases. CDR3 length: 15 amino acids. Trimming left V 6 bases short and J 7 bases short, with 16 bases between. Germline V gives CDR1 ENHRY, CDR2 SYGVKD. In nucleotides, the CDR3 is TGTGCCATCAGGGCCTCGGGGGCCATAAATTCACCCCTCCACTTT. Its protein product is CAIRASGAINSPLHF.

This clonotype was counted at least ten times. This rearrangement joins TRBV28 to TRBJ2-7; tentatively, D is TRBD1 (6 bases). Germline V gene sequence: CDR1 MDHEN, CDR2 SYDVKM. The CDR3 is 15 residues long. Trimming cost V 2 bases and J 1 base, with 12 bases left between them. The DNA for the CDR3 is TGTGCCAGCAGTTTACCCGGGACAAAGTCCTACGAGCAGTACTTC. Amino acids: CASSLPGTKSYEQYF.

The genes are TRBV20-1 and TRBJ2-2, with 9 bases lining up with TRBD2. The CDR3 is made up of 15 amino acids. The germline V gene has CDR1 DFQATT and CDR2 SNEGSKA (reference sequence). The V segment lost 3 bases and the J segment 0 bases; nucleotides outside the gene matches: 2. The CDR3 region has the DNA TGCAGTGCTAGGGGACTAGCCTCGAACACCGGGGAGCTGTTTTTT. It specifies CSARGLASNTGELFF.

The chain couples TRBV27 to TRBJ2-1; 10 nucleotides agree with TRBD2. This CDR3 spans 15 amino acids. V gave up 5 bases and J gave up 4 bases; unmatched junction bases: 5. Per the germline V gene, CDR1 is MNHEY and CDR2 is SMNVEV (reference sequence). CDR3 in DNA: TGTGCCAGCAGTCAGACTAGCGGGCCGTACAATGAGCAGTTCTTC. Its translation: CASSQTSGPYNEQFF.

V gene TRBV19 combines with J gene TRBJ2-5; 12 bases map to TRBD2. The CDR3 covers 15 residues. The V and J ends lost 9 bases and 3 bases, in that order; junction bases with no gene match: 8. Germline values: CDR1 LNHDA, CDR2 SQIVND (reference sequence). CDR3 amino acids: CASSPGLAGKETQYF. CDR3 sequence (DNA): TGTGCCAGCAGTCCCGGACTAGCGGGAAAAGAGACCCAGTACTTC.